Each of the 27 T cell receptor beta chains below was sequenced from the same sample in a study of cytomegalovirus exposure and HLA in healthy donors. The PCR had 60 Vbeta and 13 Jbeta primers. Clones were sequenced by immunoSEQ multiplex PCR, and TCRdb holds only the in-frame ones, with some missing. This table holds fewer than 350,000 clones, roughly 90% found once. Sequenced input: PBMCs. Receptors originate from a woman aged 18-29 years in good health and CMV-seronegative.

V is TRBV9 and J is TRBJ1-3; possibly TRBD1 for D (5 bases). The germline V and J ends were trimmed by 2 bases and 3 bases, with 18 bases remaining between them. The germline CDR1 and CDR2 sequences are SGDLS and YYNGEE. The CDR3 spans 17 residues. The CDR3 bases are TGTGCCAGCAGCGTCGACACCGGGACTAATTTTGGAAACACCATATATTTT. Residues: CASSVDTGTNFGNTIYF.

The CDR3 DNA follows: TGCAGCGTTGGGACTCCCTCCGGTACGCAGTATTTT. It yields the protein CSVGTPSGTQYF. The chain joins TRBV29-1 to TRBJ2-3; D perhaps matches TRBD2 (5 bases). Germline loops: CDR1 SQVTM, CDR2 ANQGSEA. CDR3 length: 12 amino acids. V lost 4 bases, J lost 8 bases, and 13 bases lay in between.

The CDR3 loop is CASSLSYGRGTPGNTIYF. DNA for the CDR3: TGTGCCAGCAGTTTATCGTATGGCAGGGGAACACCTGGAAACACCATATATTTT. The rearrangement links TRBV27 to TRBJ1-3, with a weak D call TRBD1 (6 bases). The germline V gene has CDR1 MNHEY and CDR2 SMNVEV (reference sequence). The length of the CDR3 is 18 residues. The V gene lost 0 bases and the J gene lost 2 bases, with 17 bases spanning the gap.

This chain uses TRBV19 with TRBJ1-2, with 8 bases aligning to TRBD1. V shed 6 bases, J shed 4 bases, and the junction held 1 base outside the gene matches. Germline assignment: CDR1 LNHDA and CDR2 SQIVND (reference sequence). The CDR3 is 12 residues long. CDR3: CASRGQGYGYTF. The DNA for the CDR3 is TGTGCCAGTAGAGGACAGGGCTATGGCTACACCTTC.

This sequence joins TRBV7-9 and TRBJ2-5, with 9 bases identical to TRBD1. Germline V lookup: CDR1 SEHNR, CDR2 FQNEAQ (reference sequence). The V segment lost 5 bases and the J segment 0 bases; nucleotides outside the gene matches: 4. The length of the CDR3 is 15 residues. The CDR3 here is CASSPTGGYQETQYF. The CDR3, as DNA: TGTGCCAGCAGCCCGACAGGGGGGTACCAAGAGACCCAGTACTTC.

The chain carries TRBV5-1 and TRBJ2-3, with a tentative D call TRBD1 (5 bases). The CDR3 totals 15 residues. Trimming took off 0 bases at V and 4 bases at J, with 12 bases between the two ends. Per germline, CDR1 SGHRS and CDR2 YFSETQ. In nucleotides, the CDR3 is TGCGCCAGCAGCTTGGAAGGCAGGGTTTCAGATACGCAGTATTTT. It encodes CASSLEGRVSDTQYF.

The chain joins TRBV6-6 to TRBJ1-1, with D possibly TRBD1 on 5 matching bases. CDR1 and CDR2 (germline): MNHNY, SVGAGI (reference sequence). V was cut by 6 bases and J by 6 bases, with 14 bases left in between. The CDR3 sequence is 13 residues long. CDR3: CASRQGGVPEAFF. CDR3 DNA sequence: TGTGCCAGCAGGCAAGGAGGGGTCCCTGAAGCTTTCTTT.

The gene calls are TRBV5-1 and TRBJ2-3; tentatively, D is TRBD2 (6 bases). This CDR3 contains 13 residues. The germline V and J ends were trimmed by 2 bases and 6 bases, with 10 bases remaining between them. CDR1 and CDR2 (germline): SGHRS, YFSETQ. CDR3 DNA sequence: TGCGCCAGCAGCTTCGCGGGATCGGATACGCAGTATTTT. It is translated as CASSFAGSDTQYF.

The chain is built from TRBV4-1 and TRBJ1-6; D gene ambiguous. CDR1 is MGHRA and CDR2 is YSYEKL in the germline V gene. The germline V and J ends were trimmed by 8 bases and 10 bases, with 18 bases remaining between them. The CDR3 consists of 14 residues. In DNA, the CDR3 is TGCGCCAGCCTAAACCTCAATCTACAGTCACCCCTCCACTTT. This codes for CASLNLNLQSPLHF.

The CDR3 bases are TGTGCCAGCAGCTCAGGGGAGCGGGGGGGCTCCGCCGGGGAGCTGTTTTTT. The encoded protein is CASSSGERGGSAGELFF. The rearrangement joins TRBV7-3 to TRBJ2-2, with 10 nucleotides matching TRBD2. Germline V gives CDR1 SGHTA, CDR2 FQGTGA. The J segment lost 6 bases and the V segment lost 4 bases, leaving 11 bases of the junction unmatched. The CDR3 spans 17 residues.

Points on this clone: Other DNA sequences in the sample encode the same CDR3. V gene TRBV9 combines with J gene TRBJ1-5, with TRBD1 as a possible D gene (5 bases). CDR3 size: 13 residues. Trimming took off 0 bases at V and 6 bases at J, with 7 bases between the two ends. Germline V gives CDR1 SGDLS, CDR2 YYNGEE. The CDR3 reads CASSVGGGQPQHF. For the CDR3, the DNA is TGTGCCAGCAGCGTAGGGGGGGGTCAGCCCCAGCATTTT.

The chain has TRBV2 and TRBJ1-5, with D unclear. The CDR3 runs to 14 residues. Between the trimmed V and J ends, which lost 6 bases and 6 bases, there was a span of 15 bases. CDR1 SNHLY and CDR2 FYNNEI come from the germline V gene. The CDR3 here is CASSPQYSSQPQHF. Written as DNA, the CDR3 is TGTGCCAGCAGCCCCCAATACTCGAGTCAGCCCCAGCATTTT.

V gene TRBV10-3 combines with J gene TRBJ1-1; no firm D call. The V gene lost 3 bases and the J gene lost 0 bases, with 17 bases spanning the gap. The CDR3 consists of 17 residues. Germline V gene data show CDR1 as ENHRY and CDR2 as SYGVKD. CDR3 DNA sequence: TGTGCCATCAGTGATCAGTCGGTACGGGTATTGAACACTGAAGCTTTCTTT. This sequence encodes CAISDQSVRVLNTEAFF.

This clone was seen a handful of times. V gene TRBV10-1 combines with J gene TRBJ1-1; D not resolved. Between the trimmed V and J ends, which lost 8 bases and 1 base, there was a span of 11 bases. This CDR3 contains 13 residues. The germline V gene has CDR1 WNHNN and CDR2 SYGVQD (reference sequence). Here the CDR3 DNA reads TGCGCCAGCTCAAACCGGGGGAACACTGAAGCTTTCTTT. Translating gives CASSNRGNTEAFF.

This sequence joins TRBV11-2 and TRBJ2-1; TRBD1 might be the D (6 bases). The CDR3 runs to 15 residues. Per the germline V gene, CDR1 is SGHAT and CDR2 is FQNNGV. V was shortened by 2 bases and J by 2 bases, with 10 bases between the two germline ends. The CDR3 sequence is CASSLRSGAYNEQFF. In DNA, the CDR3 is TGTGCCAGCAGCTTAAGATCAGGGGCCTACAATGAGCAGTTCTTC.

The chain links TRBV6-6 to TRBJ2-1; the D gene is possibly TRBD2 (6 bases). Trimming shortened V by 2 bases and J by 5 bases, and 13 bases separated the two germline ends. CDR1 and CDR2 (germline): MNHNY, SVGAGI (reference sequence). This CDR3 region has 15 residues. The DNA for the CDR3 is TGTGCCAGCAGTTACCCGGAGGGTAGAAACAATGAGCAGTTCTTC. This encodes CASSYPEGRNNEQFF.

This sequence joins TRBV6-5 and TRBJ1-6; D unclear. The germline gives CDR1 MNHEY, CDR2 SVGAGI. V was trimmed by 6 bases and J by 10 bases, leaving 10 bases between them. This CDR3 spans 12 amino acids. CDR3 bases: TGTGCCAGCAGACCGCCGAGGTCACCCCTCCACTTT. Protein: CASRPPRSPLHF.

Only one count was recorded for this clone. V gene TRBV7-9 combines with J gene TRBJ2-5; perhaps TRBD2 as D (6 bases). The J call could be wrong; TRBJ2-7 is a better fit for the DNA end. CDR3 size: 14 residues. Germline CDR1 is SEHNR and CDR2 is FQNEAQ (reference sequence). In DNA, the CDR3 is TGTGCCAGCAGCCCGCGGGACGCCTCCTACGAGCAGTACTTC. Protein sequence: CASSPRDASYEQYF.

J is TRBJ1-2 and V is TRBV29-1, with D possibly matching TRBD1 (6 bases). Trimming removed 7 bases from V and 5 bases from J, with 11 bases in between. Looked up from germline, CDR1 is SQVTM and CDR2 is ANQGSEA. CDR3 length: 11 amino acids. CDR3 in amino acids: CSALTGYGYTF. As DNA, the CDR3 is TGCAGCGCCTTGACAGGTTATGGCTACACCTTC. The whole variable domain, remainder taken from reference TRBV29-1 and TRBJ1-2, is SAVISQKPSRDICQRGTSLTIQCQVDSQVTMMFWYRQQPGQSLTLIATANQGSEATYESGFVIDKFPISRPNLTFSTLTVSNMSPEDSSIYLCSALTGYGYTFGSGTRLTVV.

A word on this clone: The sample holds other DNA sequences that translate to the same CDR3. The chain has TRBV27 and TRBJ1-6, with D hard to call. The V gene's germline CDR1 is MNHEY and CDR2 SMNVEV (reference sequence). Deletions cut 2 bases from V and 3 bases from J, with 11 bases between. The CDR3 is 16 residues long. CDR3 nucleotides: TGTGCCAGCAGTTTAGCTGGCGCGGACTATAATTCACCCCTCCACTTT. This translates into CASSLAGADYNSPLHF.

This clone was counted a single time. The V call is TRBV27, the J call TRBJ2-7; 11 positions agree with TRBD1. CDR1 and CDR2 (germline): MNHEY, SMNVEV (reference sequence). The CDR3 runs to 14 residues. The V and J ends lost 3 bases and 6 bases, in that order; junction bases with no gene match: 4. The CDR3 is CASSLAGQGGEQYF. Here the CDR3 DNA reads TGTGCCAGCAGTTTGGCGGGACAGGGGGGCGAGCAGTACTTC.

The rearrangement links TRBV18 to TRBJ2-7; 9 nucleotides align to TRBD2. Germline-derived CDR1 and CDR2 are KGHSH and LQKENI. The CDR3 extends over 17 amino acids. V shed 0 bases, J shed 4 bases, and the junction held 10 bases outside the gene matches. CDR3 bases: TGTGCCAGCTCACCACCCCGGGCGGGGGGGCCCGGTTACGAGCAGTACTTC. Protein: CASSPPRAGGPGYEQYF.

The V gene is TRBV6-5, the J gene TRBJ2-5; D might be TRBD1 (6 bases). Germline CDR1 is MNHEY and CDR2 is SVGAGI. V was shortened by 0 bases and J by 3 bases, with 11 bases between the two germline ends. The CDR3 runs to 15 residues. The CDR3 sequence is CASSYSSNREETQYF. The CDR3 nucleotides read TGTGCCAGCAGTTACTCGTCTAACAGGGAAGAGACCCAGTACTTC.

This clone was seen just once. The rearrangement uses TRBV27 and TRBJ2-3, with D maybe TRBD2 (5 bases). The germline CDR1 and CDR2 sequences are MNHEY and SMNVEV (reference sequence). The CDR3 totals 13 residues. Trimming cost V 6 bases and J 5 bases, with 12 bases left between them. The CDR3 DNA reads TGTGCCAGCAGCGGTAAGAGGGAAGATACGCAGTATTTT. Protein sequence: CASSGKREDTQYF.

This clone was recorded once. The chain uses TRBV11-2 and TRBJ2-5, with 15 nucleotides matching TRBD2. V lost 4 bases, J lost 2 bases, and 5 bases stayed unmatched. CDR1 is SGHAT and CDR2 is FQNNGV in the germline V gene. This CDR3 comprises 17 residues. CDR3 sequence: CASSSMGLAGGQETQYF. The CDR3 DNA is TGTGCCAGCAGCTCGATGGGACTAGCGGGGGGACAAGAGACCCAGTACTTC.

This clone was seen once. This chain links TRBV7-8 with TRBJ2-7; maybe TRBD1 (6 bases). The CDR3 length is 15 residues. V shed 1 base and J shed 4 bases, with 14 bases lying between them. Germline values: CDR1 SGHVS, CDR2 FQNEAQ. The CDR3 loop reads CASSLGQTGAYEQYF. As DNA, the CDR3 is TGTGCCAGCAGCTTAGGCCAGACAGGAGCTTACGAGCAGTACTTC. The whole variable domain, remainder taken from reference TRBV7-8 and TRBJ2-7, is GAGVSQSPRYKVAKRGQDVALRCDPISGHVSLFWYQQALGQGPEFLTYFQNEAQLDKSGLPSDRFFAERPEGSVSTLKIQRTQQEDSAVYLCASSLGQTGAYEQYFGPGTRLTVT.

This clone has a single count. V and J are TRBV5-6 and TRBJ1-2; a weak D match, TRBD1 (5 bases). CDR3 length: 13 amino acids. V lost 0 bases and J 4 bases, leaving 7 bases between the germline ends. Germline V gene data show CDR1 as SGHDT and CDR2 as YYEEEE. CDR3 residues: CASSLGQSYGYTF. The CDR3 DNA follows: TGTGCCAGCAGCTTGGGACAGAGCTATGGCTACACCTTC.